Included here is one T cell receptor beta chain sequence, with context. CDR1 is SGHTA, CDR2 FQGNSA, per germline. This CDR3 has 14 residues. Trimming left V 1 base short and J 7 bases short, with 11 bases between. The data derive from a study of cytomegalovirus exposure and HLA in healthy donors. The PCR employed 60 Vbeta primers together with 13 Jbeta primers. Only in-frame clones appear in the TCRdb table, and some are missing; sequencing was by immunoSEQ multiplex PCR. The sample shows about 140,000 clones, more than 9.5% of them seen only once. V is TRBV7-2 and J is TRBJ2-1; maybe TRBD2 (5 bases). Sequencing used PBMCs. This TCR was sampled from a man aged 45 to 65 in good health and CMV-seronegative. The CDR3 coding sequence is TGTGCCAGCAGCTTAGGTCTCCGAGGGAATGAGCAGTTCTTC. Residues: CASSLGLRGNEQFF.